This TCR beta chain appears in the sequencing data of a study of T-cell reconstitution after alpha-beta-depleted transplantation in children. Unique molecular identifiers were incorporated into the prepared TCRbeta library. TCRdb reprocessed the PCR reads via MiXCR and lists one record per CDR3 protein. This table holds approximately 400,000 distinct CDR3 sequences, around 9.9% found once. CDR3 length: 16 amino acids. The V gene lost 2 bases and the J gene lost 0 bases, with 11 bases spanning the gap. The germline gives CDR1 DFQATT, CDR2 SNEGSKA (reference sequence). This clonotype was seen many times.

The sequence derives from a human donor who donated a stem cell graft to a child with acute myeloid leukemia. This chain joins TRBV20-1 and TRBJ1-6; no clear D gene. The material was PBMCs from the stem cell graft donor, obtained from the stem cell graft. In DNA form, the CDR3 reads TGCAGTGCTAGAATATTCGGGAGCTCCTATAATTCACCCCTCCACTTT. Protein product: CSARIFGSSYNSPLHF.